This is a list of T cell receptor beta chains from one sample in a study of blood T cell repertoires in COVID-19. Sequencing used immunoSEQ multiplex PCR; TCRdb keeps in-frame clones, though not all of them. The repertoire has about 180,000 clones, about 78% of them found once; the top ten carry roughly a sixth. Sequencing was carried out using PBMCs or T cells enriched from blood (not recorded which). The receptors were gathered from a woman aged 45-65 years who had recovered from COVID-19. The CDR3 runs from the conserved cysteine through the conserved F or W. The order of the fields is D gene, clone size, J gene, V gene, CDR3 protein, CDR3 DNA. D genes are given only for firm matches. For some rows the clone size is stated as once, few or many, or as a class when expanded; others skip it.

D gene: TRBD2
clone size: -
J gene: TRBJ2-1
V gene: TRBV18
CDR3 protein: CASSPMGLAENEQFF
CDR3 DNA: TGTGCCAGCTCACCGATGGGACTAGCGGAAAATGAGCAGTTCTTC

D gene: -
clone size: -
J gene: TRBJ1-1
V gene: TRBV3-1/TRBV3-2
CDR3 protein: CASSPSLGSTEAFF
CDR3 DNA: TGTGCCAGCAGCCCAAGTCTAGGGAGCACTGAAGCTTTCTTT

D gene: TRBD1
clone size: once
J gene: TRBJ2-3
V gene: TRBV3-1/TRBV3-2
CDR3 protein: CASSGTGITDTQYF
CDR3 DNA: TGTGCCAGCAGCGGGACAGGGATCACAGATACGCAGTATTTT

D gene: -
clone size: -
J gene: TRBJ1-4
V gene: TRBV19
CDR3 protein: CASRGAGHGIPGKLFF
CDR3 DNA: TGTGCCAGTAGGGGGGCAGGCCACGGGATTCCGGGAAAACTGTTTTTT

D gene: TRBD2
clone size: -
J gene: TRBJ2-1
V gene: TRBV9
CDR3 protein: CASSVRTRDNEQFF
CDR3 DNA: TGTGCCAGCAGCGTAAGGACTAGGGACAATGAGCAGTTCTTC

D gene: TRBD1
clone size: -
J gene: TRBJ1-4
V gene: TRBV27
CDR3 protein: CASSKTGGVEKLFF
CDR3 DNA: TGTGCCAGCAGTAAGACAGGGGGCGTTGAAAAACTGTTTTTT

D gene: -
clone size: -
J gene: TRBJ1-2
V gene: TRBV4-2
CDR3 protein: CASSQEVGSRETINYGYTF
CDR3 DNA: TGTGCCAGCAGCCAAGAGGTCGGGAGCCGGGAAACTATAAACTATGGCTACACCTTC

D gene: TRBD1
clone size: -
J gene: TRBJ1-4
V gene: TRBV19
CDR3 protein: CASSLLGQALTTNEKLFF
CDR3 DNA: TGTGCCAGTAGCCTGTTAGGACAGGCCCTTACAACTAATGAAAAACTGTTTTTT

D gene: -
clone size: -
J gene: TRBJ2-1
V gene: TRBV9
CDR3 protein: CASSVADGSSYEQFF
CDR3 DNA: TGTGCCAGCAGCGTAGCGGACGGGAGTAGCTATGAGCAGTTCTTC

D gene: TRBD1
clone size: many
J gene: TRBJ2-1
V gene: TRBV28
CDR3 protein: CASSLRDRDPQNEQFF
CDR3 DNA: TGTGCCAGCAGCCTCCGGGACAGGGACCCCCAGAATGAGCAGTTCTTC

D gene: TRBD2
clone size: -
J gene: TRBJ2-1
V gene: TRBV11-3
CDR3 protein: CASSAGTSSYEQFF
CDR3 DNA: TGTGCCAGCAGCGCTGGGACTAGCAGCTATGAGCAGTTCTTC

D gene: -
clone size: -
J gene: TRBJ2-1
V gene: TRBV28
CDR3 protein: CASRGLGEQFF
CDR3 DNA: TGTGCCAGCAGGGGGCTGGGTGAGCAGTTCTTC

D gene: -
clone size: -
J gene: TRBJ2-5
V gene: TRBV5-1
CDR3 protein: CASSLKEEETQYF
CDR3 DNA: TGCGCCAGCAGCTTGAAGGAGGAAGAGACCCAGTACTTC

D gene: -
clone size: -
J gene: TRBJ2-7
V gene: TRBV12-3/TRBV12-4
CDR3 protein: CASSLNNYDEQYF
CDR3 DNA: TGTGCCAGCAGCCTTAACAATTACGACGAGCAGTACTTC

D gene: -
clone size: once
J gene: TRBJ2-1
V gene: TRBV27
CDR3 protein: CASSLAPPRGMGNEQFF
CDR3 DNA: TGTGCCAGCAGTTTAGCCCCCCCTCGGGGGATGGGTAATGAGCAGTTCTTC

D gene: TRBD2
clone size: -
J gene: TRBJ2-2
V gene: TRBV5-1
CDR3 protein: CASSSLASGSGGELFF
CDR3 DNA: TGCGCCAGCAGCTCCCTCGCTAGCGGGAGTGGGGGGGAGCTGTTTTTT

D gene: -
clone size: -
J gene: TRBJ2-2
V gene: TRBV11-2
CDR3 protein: CASSLVLNTGELFF
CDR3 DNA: TGTGCCAGCAGCTTAGTATTGAACACCGGGGAGCTGTTTTTT

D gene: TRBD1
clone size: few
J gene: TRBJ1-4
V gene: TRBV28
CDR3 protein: CATGGQGVATNEKLFF
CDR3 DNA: TGTGCCACTGGAGGACAGGGGGTTGCAACTAATGAAAAACTGTTTTTT

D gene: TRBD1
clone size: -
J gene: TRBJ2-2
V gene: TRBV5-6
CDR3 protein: CASRRTGAGTGELFF
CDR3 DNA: TGTGCCAGCAGACGGACAGGGGCCGGCACCGGGGAGCTGTTTTTT

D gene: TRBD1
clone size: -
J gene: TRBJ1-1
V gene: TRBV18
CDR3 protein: CASSKQTGGSLSGFEAFF
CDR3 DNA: TGTGCCAGCTCAAAACAGACAGGGGGCTCTTTGTCGGGATTTGAAGCTTTCTTT

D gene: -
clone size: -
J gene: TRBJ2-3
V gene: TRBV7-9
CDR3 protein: CASSLSLALSTDTQYF
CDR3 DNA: TGTGCCAGCAGCTTATCCCTAGCGCTAAGCACAGATACGCAGTATTTT

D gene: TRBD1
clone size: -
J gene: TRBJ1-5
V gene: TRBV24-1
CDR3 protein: CATSDRQDRGRNQPQHF
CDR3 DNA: TGTGCCACCAGTGATCGACAAGACAGGGGACGCAATCAGCCCCAGCATTTT

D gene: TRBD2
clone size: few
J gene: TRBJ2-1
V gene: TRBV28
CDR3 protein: CASSFSGLAGEYTEQFF
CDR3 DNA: TGTGCCAGCAGTTTCTCGGGACTAGCGGGGGAGTATACTGAGCAGTTCTTC

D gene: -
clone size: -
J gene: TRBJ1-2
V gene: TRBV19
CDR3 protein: CASRQDLYGYTF
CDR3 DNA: TGTGCCAGTAGACAGGACCTCTATGGCTACACCTTC

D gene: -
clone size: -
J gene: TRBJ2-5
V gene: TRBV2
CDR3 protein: CASSPDSQETQYF
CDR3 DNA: TGTGCCAGCAGTCCGGACAGCCAAGAGACCCAGTACTTC

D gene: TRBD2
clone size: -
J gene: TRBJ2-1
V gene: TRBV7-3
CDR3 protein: CASSLYGLAGGNNEQFF
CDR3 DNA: TGTGCCAGCAGCTTATACGGACTAGCGGGAGGAAACAATGAGCAGTTCTTC

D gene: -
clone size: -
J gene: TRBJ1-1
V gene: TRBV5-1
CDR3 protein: CASSSDTPNTEAFF
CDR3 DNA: TGCGCCAGCAGCTCGGACACTCCGAACACTGAAGCTTTCTTT

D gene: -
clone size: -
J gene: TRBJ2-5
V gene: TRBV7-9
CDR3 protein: CASSLVGRTAPPYF
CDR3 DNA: TGTGCCAGCAGCTTGGTCGGTAGGACAGCGCCTCCGTACTTC

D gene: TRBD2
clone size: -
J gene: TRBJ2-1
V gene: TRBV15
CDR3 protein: CATSRPGTSTNEQFF
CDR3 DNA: TGTGCCACCAGCAGACCCGGGACTAGTACGAATGAGCAGTTCTTC

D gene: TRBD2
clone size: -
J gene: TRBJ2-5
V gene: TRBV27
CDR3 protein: CASSKLGTSGQETQYF
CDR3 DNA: TGTGCCAGCAGTAAACTCGGCACTAGCGGCCAAGAGACCCAGTACTTC

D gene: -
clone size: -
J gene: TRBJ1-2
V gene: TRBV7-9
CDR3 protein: CASSFADRPTF
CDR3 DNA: TGTGCCAGCAGCTTCGCCGACAGGCCCACCTTC

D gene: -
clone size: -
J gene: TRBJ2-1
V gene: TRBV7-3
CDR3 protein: CASSYIKGNHYNEQFF
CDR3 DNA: TGTGCCAGCAGCTACATAAAGGGGAACCACTACAATGAGCAGTTCTTC

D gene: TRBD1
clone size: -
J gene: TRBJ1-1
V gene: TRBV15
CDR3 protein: CATSILGDRGINTEAFF
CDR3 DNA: TGTGCCACCAGCATTCTGGGGGACAGGGGGATTAACACTGAAGCTTTCTTT

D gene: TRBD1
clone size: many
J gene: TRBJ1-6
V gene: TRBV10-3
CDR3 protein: CAISDIGGVFNSPLHF
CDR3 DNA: TGTGCCATCAGTGACATAGGGGGCGTTTTTAATTCACCCCTCCACTTT

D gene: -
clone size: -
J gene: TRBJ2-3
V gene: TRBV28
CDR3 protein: CASSNADTQYF
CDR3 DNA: TGTGCCAGCTCAAATGCAGATACGCAGTATTTT

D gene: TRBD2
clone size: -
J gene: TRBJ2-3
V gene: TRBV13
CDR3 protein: CASSFLAGVGTDTQYF
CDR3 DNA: TGTGCCAGCAGCTTCCTAGCGGGAGTGGGCACAGATACGCAGTATTTT

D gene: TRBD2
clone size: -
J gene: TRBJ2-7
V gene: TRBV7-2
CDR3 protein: CASSLPRGLAGGSYEQYF
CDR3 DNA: TGTGCCAGCAGCCTCCCCCGGGGACTTGCGGGAGGTTCCTACGAGCAGTACTTC

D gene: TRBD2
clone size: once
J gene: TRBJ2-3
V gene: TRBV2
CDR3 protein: CASSSGLAAFGDTQYF
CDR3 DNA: TGTGCCAGCAGTAGTGGCCTAGCGGCCTTTGGGGATACGCAGTATTTT

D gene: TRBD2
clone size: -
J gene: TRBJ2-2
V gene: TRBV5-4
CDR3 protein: CASSLGFSGSSTGELFF
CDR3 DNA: TGTGCCAGCAGCTTGGGTTTCAGCGGGAGTAGTACCGGGGAGCTGTTTTTT

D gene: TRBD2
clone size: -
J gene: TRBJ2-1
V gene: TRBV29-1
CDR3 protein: CSVKSRQGEAGGAYNEQFF
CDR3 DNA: TGCAGCGTCAAGTCCCGGCAGGGGGAAGCGGGAGGGGCCTACAATGAGCAGTTCTTC

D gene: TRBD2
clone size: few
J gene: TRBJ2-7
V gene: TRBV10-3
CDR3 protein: CAIKPSSGRGEQYF
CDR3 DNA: TGTGCCATCAAACCCTCCAGCGGGAGGGGCGAGCAGTACTTC

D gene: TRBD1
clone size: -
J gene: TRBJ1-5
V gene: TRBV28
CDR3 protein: CASKSGGYSNQPQHF
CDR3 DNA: TGTGCCAGCAAGTCAGGGGGTTATAGCAATCAGCCCCAGCATTTT

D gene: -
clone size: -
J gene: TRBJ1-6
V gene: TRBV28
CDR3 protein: CASSLIYSSYNSPLHF
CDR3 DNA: TGTGCCAGCAGTCTAATATACAGCTCCTATAATTCACCCCTCCACTTT

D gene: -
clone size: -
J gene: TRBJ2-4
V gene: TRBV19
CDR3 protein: CASSRTQGPVSHF
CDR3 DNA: TGTGCCAGTAGTAGAACACAGGGTCCGGTCTCGCACTTC

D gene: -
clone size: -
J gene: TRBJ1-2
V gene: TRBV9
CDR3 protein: CASSAELRQPGYTF
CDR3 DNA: TGTGCCAGCAGCGCAGAACTAAGACAGCCGGGCTACACCTTC

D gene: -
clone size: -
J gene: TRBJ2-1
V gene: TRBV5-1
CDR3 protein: CASSLVGTRDNEQFF
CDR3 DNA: TGCGCCAGCAGCTTGGTGGGGACAAGAGACAATGAGCAGTTCTTC

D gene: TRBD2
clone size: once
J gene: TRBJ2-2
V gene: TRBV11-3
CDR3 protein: CASNPGLGTGELFF
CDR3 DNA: TGTGCCAGCAACCCCGGACTAGGGACCGGGGAGCTGTTTTTT

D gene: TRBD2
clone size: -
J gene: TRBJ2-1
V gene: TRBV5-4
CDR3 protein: CASSMLSGSSYNEQFF
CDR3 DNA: TGTGCCAGCAGCATGCTCAGCGGGAGCTCCTACAATGAGCAGTTCTTC

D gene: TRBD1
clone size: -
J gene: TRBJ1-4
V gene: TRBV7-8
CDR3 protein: CASGTTGGREKLFF
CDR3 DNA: TGTGCCAGCGGGACGACAGGGGGCCGGGAAAAACTGTTTTTT

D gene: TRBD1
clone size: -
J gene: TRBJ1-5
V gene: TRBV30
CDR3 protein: CAWSTPDRLSNQPQHF
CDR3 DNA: TGTGCCTGGAGTACACCGGACAGGTTAAGCAATCAGCCCCAGCATTTT

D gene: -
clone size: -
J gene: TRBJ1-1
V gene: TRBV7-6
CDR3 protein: CASSPAEGLAEAFF
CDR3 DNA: TGTGCCAGCAGTCCCGCCGAGGGTCTGGCTGAAGCTTTCTTT

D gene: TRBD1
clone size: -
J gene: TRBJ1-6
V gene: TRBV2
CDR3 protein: CASSDNNRGGTNSPLHF
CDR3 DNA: TGTGCCAGCAGTGATAATAACAGGGGGGGTACTAATTCACCCCTCCACTTT